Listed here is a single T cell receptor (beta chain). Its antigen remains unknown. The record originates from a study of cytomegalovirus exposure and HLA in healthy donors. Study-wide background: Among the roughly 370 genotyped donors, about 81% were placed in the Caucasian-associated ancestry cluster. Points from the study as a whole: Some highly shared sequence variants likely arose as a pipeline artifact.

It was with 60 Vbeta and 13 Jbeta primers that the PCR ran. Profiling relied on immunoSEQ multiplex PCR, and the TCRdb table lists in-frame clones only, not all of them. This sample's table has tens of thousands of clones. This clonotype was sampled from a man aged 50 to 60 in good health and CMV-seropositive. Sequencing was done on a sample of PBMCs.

Here the CDR3 reads CASSRGGSYEQYF. CDR3 DNA sequence: TGTGCCAGCAGCAGAGGAGGGTCCTACGAGCAGTACTTC. The chain employs TRBV13 and TRBJ2-7; possibly TRBD2 for D (6 bases). The CDR3 consists of 13 residues. CDR1 and CDR2 from the germline V gene are PRHDT and FYEKMQ (reference sequence). Trimming shortened V by 5 bases and J by 1 base, and 9 bases separated the two germline ends.